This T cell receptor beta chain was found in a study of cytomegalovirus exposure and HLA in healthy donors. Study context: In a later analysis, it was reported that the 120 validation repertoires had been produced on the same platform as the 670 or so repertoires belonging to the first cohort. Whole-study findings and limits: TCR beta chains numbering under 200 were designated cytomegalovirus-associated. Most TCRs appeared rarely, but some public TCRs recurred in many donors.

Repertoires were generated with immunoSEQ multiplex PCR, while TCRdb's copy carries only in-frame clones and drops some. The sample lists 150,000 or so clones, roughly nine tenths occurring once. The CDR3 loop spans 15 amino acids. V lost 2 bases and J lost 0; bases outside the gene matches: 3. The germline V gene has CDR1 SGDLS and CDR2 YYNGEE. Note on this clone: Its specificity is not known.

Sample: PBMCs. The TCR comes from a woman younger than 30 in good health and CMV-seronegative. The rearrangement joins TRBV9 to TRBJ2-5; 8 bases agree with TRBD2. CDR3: CASSVSGSHQETQYF. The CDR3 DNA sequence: TGTGCCAGCAGCGTGAGCGGGAGCCACCAAGAGACCCAGTACTTC.